These 8 T cell receptor beta chains were all obtained from the same sample, sequenced in a study of T cells in localized non-small cell lung cancer. Some clones are missing from TCRdb's copy, which holds only in-frame ones; the method was immunoSEQ multiplex PCR. The table records tens of thousands of clones, 80% of them present only once. The input for sequencing was peripheral blood, taken before any cancer treatment. These receptors all stem from a female donor older than 55 with stage I lung adenocarcinoma.

The V call is TRBV6-6, the J call TRBJ1-1; the D gene is possibly TRBD1 (5 bases). The CDR3 has 14 residues. From germline, CDR1 is MNHNY and CDR2 SVGAGI (reference sequence). V lost 5 bases and J lost 4, with 14 bases in between. As DNA, the CDR3 is TGTGCCAGCAGTCCTTTCGGGGCAGGCACTGAAGCTTTCTTT. The encoded protein is CASSPFGAGTEAFF.

This clone has just one count. The V gene is TRBV27, the J gene TRBJ1-2; the D gene is possibly TRBD1 (6 bases). V lost 2 bases, J lost 2 bases, and 9 bases lay in between. The CDR3 is 14 amino acids. CDR1 and CDR2 (germline): MNHEY, SMNVEV (reference sequence). CDR3 in DNA: TGTGCCAGCAGTTTAAAAGGGGGAAACTATGGCTACACCTTC. It codes for CASSLKGGNYGYTF.

The V gene is TRBV6-5, the J gene TRBJ1-2, with 8 bases that match TRBD1. With V trimmed by 6 bases and J by 4 bases, 7 bases remained unmatched. This CDR3 comprises 14 residues. From germline, CDR1 is MNHEY and CDR2 SVGAGI. The CDR3 here is CASSTQGVGYGYTF. For the CDR3, the DNA is TGTGCCAGCAGCACACAGGGGGTAGGCTATGGCTACACCTTC.

The gene calls are TRBV25-1 and TRBJ1-1; TRBD1 might be the D (5 bases). The CDR3 is 15 residues long. Germline-derived CDR1 and CDR2 are MGHDK and SYGVNS. V lost 0 bases to trimming and J lost 4 bases, with 12 bases between them. The CDR3 DNA is TGTGCCAGCAGTGAATATCAGGGCGGGGGCACTGAAGCTTTCTTT. As protein: CASSEYQGGGTEAFF.

The rearrangement joins TRBV7-2 to TRBJ1-3; a possible D gene is TRBD1 (5 bases). V lost 8 bases, J lost 0 bases, and 17 bases lay in between. Germline lookup yields CDR1 SGHTA and CDR2 FQGNSA. This CDR3 comprises 16 residues. The CDR3 DNA reads TGTGCCAGCGGGCCCGGGACTGTGAGCTCTGGAAACACCATATATTTT. Its translation: CASGPGTVSSGNTIYF.

This clone was detected a few times. This specimen includes other DNA sequences encoding the same CDR3. The DNA of the CDR3 is TGTGCCAGCAGCGTAGCGAGCGGCTCCTACGAGCAGTACTTC. Protein product: CASSVASGSYEQYF. The rearrangement links TRBV9 to TRBJ2-7; D may be TRBD2 (5 bases). Germline lookup yields CDR1 SGDLS and CDR2 YYNGEE. V was shortened by 0 bases and J by 0 bases, with 7 bases between the two germline ends. The CDR3 is 14 amino acids.

This chain joins TRBV9 and TRBJ1-2, with 7 bases aligning to TRBD1. The germline V gene has CDR1 SGDLS and CDR2 YYNGEE. The CDR3 length is 13 residues. The ends lost 4 bases at V and 6 bases at J; junction bases unmatched: 6. CDR3 in amino acids: CASSNTGANGYTF. The CDR3 nucleotides read TGTGCCAGCAGCAATACAGGGGCCAATGGCTACACCTTC.

This rearrangement joins TRBV6-5 to TRBJ1-4; TRBD1 agrees at 8 bases. V lost 6 bases and J lost 6; bases outside the gene matches: 9. The germline V gene has CDR1 MNHEY and CDR2 SVGAGI. CDR3 length: 15 amino acids. For the CDR3, the DNA is TGTGCCAGCAGGAACAGGGACAGGAGAGATGAAAAACTGTTTTTT. Protein sequence: CASRNRDRRDEKLFF.